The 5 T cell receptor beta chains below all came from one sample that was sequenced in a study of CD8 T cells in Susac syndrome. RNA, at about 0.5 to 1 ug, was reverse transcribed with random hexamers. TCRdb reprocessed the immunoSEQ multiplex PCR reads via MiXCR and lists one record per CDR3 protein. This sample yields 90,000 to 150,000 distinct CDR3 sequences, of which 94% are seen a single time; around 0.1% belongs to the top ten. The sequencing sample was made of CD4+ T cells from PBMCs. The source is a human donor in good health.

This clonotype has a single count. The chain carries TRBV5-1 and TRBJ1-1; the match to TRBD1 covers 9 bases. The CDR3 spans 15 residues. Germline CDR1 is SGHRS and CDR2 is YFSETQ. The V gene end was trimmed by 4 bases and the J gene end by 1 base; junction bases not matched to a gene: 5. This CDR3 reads CASSTTGGSNTEAFF. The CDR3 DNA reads TGCGCCAGCAGCACGACAGGGGGGTCGAACACTGAAGCTTTCTTT.

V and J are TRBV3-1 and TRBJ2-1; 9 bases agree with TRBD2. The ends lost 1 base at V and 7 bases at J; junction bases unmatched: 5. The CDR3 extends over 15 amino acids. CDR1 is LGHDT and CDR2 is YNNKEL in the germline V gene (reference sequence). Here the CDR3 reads CASSQGTSVLNEQFF. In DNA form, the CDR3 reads TGTGCCAGCAGCCAAGGGACTAGCGTTTTAAATGAGCAGTTCTTC.

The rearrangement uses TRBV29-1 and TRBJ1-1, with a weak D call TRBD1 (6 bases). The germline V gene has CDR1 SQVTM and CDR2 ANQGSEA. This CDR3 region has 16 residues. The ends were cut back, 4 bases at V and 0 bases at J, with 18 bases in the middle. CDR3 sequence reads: CSVVGDKTLMNTEAFF. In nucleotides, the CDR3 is TGCAGCGTTGTGGGGGACAAAACATTAATGAACACTGAAGCTTTCTTT.

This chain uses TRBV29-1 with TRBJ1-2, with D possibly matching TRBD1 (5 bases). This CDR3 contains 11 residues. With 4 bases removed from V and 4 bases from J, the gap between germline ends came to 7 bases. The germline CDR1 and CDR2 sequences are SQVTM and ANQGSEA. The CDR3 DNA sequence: TGCAGCGTTGGGGACTTCTATGGCTACACCTTC. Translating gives CSVGDFYGYTF.

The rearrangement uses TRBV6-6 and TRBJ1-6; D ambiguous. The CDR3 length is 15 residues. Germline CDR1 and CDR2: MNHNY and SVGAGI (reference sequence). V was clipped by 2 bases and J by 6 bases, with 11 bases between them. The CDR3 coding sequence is TGTGCCAGCAGTTACATACCCCAGACTAATTCACCCCTCCACTTT. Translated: CASSYIPQTNSPLHF.